This TCR beta chain derives from a study of glioma-infiltrating T cells after dendritic cell vaccination (dated by TCRdb to about 2016). As for the study more broadly: The cohort comprised approximately 15 glioblastoma patients from Phase I and II dendritic cell vaccination trials, 9 newly diagnosed and 6 with recurrent disease. Patients received autologous tumor lysate-pulsed dendritic cell vaccination between about 2002 and 2013. Tumor-infiltrating lymphocyte content was quantified and tumor and blood repertoires were compared in dendritic cell-vaccinated glioblastoma patients by deep sequencing of TCR beta CDR3 regions. Survival after dendritic cell vaccination was correlated with TCR sequencing metrics, including TIL content and tumor-blood repertoire overlap. The vaccine consisted of monocyte-derived dendritic cells cultured seven days with IL-4 and GM-CSF, then pulsed overnight with autologous tumor lysate. Patients received three intradermal dendritic cell vaccine injections at biweekly intervals in the arm below the axilla.

Overall study results and their limits: TCR clonality showed no direct relationship with survival, which suggests that a diverse polyclonal response may be important. The cohort was small and heterogeneous, with few patients having full blood and tumor sets and even fewer initial-recurrent tumor pairs. The three-group TCR overlap response model was described as speculative and requiring prospective validation. Longer time to progression and overall survival after dendritic cell vaccination were predicted by higher estimated pretreatment TIL content.

The immunoSEQ assay amplified TCRB CDR3 regions from roughly 2 micrograms of genomic DNA, or from all available DNA when less than that amount was available. For multiplex PCR, 60 forward primers for TCR V beta segments and 13 reverse primers for J beta segments were used. To estimate reads per starting template, synthetic control templates were spiked into each sample at limiting dilution. The Illumina HiSeq System generated sequencing reads of 87 bp. On the study's bioinformatics: PCR and sequencing errors were removed by a nearest neighbor algorithm that merged closely related sequences. TCR overlap was defined as the percentage of unique tumor TCR beta sequences that were also found in the peripheral blood of the same patient. As stored in TCRdb, this immuneACCESS dataset retains in-frame rearrangements with V and J assigned. A fraction of the clones does not appear; measured against another copy, unresolved V genes explain less than half of the discrepancy, and the remainder lacks a known reason. Clone size and the V and J calls come from that table; the DNA yielded D and trimming. This sample comprises roughly 90,000 clones, around 84% of them detected only once. Clones ranked in the top ten supply 15% to 19% of the sample.

Patients were selected for having adequate residual fresh-frozen tumor tissue and more than two years of available survival data. An isocitrate dehydrogenase mutation was not carried by any of the glioblastoma patients, although molecular status was otherwise variable. PBMC were collected before vaccination, two weeks after the third vaccination, and at tumor progression if progression occurred. The Qiagen DNeasy Blood extraction Kit was used for extraction of genomic DNA. As regards this clone: Its cognate antigen has yet to be identified. No per-base quality is available; no much larger clone lies one base away.

The CDR3 holds 17 amino acids from the cysteine to the phenylalanine. The only DNA kept is the CDR3, 51 bases in frame from the first base. The rearranged segments are TRBV7-5 and TRBJ1-1; the D call of TRBD1 is as the table states it, not checked on the DNA. TRBV7-5 is recorded as a pseudogene. Material: blood, obtained before dendritic cell vaccination. The sequence came from a human donor with glioblastoma. The CDR3 loop reads CVRSLLGPGQRVTSAFF. The sequence in DNA is TGTGTCAGAAGCTTATTAGGGCCGGGACAAAGGGTAACTAGTGCTTTCTTT.